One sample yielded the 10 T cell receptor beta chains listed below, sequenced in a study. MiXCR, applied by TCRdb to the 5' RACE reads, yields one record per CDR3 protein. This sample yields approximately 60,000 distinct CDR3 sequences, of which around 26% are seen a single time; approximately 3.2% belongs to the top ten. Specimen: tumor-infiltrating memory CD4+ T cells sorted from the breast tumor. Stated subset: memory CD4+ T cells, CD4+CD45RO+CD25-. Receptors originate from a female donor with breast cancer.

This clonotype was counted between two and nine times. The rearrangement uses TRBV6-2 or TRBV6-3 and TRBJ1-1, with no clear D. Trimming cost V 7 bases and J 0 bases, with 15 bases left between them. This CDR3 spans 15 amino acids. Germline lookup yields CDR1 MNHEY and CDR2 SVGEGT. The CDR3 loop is CASNTERTVNTEAFF. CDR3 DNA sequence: TGTGCCAGCAACACAGAAAGGACCGTGAACACTGAAGCTTTCTTT.

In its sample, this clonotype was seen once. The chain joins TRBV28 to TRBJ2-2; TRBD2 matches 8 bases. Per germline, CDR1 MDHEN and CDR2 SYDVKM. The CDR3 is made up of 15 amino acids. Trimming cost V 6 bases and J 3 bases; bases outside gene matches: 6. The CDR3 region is CASRTGTRDTGELFF. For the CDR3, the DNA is TGTGCCAGCAGAACCGGGACTAGGGACACCGGGGAGCTGTTTTTT.

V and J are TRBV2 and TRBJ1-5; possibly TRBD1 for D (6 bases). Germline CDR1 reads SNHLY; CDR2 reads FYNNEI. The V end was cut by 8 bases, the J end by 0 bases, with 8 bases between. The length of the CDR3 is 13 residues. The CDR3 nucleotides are TGTGCCAGCTCAGGGGATAGCAATCAGCCCCAGCATTTT. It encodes CASSGDSNQPQHF.

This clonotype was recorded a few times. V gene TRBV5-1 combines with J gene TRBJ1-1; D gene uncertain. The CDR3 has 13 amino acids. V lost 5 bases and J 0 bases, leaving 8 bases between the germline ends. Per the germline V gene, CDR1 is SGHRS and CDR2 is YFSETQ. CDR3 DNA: TGCGCCAGCAGACCCTCTATGAACACTGAAGCTTTCTTT. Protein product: CASRPSMNTEAFF.

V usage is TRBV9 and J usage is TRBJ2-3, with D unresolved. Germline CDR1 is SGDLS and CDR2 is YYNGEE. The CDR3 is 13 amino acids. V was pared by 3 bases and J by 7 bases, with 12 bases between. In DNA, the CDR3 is TGTGCCAGCAGCGCCGACTCCGAACATACGCAGTATTTT. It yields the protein CASSADSEHTQYF.

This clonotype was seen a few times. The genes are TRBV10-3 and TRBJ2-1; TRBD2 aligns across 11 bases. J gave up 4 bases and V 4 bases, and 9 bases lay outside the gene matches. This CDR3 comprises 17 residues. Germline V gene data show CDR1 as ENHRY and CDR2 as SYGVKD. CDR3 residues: CAISGTGTSGAYNEQFF. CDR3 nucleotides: TGTGCCATCAGTGGAACCGGGACTAGCGGAGCTTACAATGAGCAGTTCTTC.

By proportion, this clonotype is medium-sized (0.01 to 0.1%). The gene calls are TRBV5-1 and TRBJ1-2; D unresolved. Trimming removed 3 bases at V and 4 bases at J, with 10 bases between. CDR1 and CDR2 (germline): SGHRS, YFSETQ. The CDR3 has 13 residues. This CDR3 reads CASSSPTLYGYTF. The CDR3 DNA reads TGCGCCAGCAGCTCCCCGACCCTCTATGGCTACACCTTC.

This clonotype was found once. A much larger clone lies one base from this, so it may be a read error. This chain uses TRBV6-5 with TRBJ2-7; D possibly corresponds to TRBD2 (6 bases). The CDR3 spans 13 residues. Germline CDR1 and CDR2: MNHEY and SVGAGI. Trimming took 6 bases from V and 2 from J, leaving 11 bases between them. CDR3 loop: CASSGGRTYEQYF. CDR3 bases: TGTGCCAGCAGCGGGGGACGGACCTACGAGCAGTACTTC.

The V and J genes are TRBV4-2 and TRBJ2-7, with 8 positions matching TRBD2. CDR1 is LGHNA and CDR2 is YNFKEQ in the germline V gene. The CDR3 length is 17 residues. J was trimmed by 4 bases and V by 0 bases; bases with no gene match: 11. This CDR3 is CASSQDGPGGAGYEQYF. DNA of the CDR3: TGTGCCAGCAGCCAAGATGGCCCGGGAGGGGCGGGGTACGAGCAGTACTTC.

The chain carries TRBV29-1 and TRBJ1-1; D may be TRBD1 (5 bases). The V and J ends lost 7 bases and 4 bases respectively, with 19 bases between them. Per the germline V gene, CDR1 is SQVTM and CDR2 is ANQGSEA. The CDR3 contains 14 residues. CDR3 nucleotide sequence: TGCAGCGCCTTGTTATCGGGGGGTACCACTGAAGCTTTCTTT. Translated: CSALLSGGTTEAFF.